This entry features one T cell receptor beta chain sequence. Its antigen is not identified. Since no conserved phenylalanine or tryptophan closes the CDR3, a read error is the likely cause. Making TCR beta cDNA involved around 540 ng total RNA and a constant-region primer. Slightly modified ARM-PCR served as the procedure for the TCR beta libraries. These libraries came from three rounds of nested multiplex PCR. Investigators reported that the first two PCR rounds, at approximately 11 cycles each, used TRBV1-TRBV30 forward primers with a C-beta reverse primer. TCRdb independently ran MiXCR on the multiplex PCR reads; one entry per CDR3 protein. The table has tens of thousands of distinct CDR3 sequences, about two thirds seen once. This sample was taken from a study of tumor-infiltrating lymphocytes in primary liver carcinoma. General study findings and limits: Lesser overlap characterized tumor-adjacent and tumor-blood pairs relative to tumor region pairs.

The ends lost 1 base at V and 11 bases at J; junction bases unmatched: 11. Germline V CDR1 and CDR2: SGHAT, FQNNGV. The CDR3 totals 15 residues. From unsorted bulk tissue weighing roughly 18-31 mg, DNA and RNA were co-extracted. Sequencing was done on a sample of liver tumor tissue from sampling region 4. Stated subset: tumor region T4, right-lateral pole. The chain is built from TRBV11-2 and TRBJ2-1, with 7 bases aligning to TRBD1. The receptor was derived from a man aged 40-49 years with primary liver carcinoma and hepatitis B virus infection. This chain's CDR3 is CASSLGPGGVLKQFL. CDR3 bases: TGTGCCAGCAGCTTAGGTCCAGGGGGTGTTCTTAAGCAGTTCTTA.